This paragraph reports one T cell receptor (beta chain). Other nucleotide sequences in the sample specify the same CDR3. In the source study's methods: The assay estimated nucleated cells by amplifying reference gene primers. Repertoires were generated with immunoSEQ multiplex PCR, while TCRdb's copy carries only in-frame clones and drops some. V and J calls and clone size are copied from that table; D and trimming were computed from the DNA. The sample has approximately 260,000 clones; less than 90% are singletons. This entry belongs to a study of blood T cell repertoires in COVID-19. Looking at the study overall: Sites across the United States, Italy and Spain contributed samples from acute and convalescent COVID-19. Sample material is recorded as cDNA or gDNA derived from T cells, B-cell-depleted T cells, or PBMCs.

Germline CDR1 and CDR2: LGHDT and YNNKEL (reference sequence). V gave up 4 bases and J gave up 0 bases, with 9 bases separating them. The CDR3 covers 14 residues. The chain recombines TRBV3-1 (or the pseudogene TRBV3-2) with TRBJ1-2, with D uncertain. The sequencing sample was made of peripheral blood. The clonotype was recovered from a man aged 55-75 years who had recovered from COVID-19. The CDR3 sequence: CASSLPGTNYGYTF. In DNA form, the CDR3 reads TGTGCCAGCAGCCTCCCGGGGACTAACTATGGCTACACCTTC.